This T cell receptor (beta chain) stems from a study of T cell responses to AZD1222 COVID-19 vaccine (dated by TCRdb to the early 2020s). Background for the entire study: AZD1222 recipients whose second dose came at about 4 weeks and those whose second dose came at about 12 weeks were combined into one group, since spike-specific TCR depth and breadth did not differ between the two schedules. TCR sequencing covered over 230 trial participants: 200 to 210 given two doses of AZD1222 and about 26 given two doses of MenACWY control vaccine. Trial participants were enrolled by age into subgroups of 18-55, 56-69 and 70-plus years, and around 150, 29 and 61 TCR-sequenced participants, respectively, were included in these subgroups.

V and J are truncated by 6 bases and 8 bases respectively, leaving an intervening sequence of 14 bases. According to the germline V gene, CDR1 reads KGHSH and CDR2 reads LQKENI. Including the terminal cysteine and phenylalanine, the CDR3 comprises 13 residues. The sequence is cut down to CDR3 DNA, 39 bases in frame from base 1. The CDR3 regions of human TCRbeta chains were subjected to immunosequencing. The published analysis was carried out like this. TCRs in the repertoires were matched against a reference library of SARS-CoV-2-specific TCRs that had been generated with the MIRA antigen-specificity platform. Breadth meant the fraction of unique TCRs that were SARS-CoV-2-associated, whereas depth meant the fraction of total T cells that were SARS-CoV-2-associated. Using the MIRA data, each spike-specific TCR was mapped to the spike region that the TCR reacts to and placed in a CD4 or CD8 class. Log10-transformed breadth and depth values were compared by one-way ANOVA with Sidak's multiple comparisons tests. TCRdb limited this immuneACCESS table to in-frame rearrangements with V and J called. A share of clones is missing; checked studies link under half to unresolved V genes, and the rest is unexplained. V, J and clone size reflect that table, while D and trimming were determined from the DNA. This sample holds approximately 150,000 clones; roughly 90% were observed only once. The ten largest clones represent around 1.5% of the sample.

The paper as a whole reports these results and caveats: Reportedly, close to half of the unique spike-specific TCRs recognized epitopes lying outside the regions that are mutated in the B.1.351 and B.1.1.7 variants. In the small 56-69-year group, the increase in depth fell short of significance, most likely because of low power. Participants were mostly white British and included more females than males, and it was suggested by the authors that clonal diversity may have been underestimated. No day 14 peak-response samples were available, so repertoires were characterized only after the peak T cell response. Vaccine-associated CD4 TCRs spanned the whole spike protein, with dominant responses in regions 160-218 and 743-854. Spike-specific TCR breadth and depth rose significantly after two AZD1222 doses compared with day 0 and with MenACWY recipients. Conclusions about previously exposed vaccinees are limited, since just six AZD1222 recipients were seropositive for SARS-CoV-2 at baseline.

The time point label, as the study defines it: baseline before first vaccination. Samples from vaccinated people were obtained from the UK trials COV001 and COV002, which included a single-blind randomized controlled phase 2/3 trial of AZD1222 (ChAdOx1 nCoV-19) in healthy adults. For TCRbeta chain sequencing, PBMC samples from trial participants were taken at day 0 and at day 28 after the second dose. This clone appeared a few times. Its antigen is still unknown. Per-nucleotide qualities are absent, and no much larger clonotype sits a single base away. This sample comprised peripheral blood, obtained on day 0 of AZD1222 vaccination. The V and J segments used are TRBV18 and TRBJ1-3; the D gene is unclear. This TCR was sampled from an adult in good health. The nucleotide sequence is given as TGTGCCAGCTCCCCTTCGACGGTGGACACCATATATTTT. This codes for CASSPSTVDTIYF.